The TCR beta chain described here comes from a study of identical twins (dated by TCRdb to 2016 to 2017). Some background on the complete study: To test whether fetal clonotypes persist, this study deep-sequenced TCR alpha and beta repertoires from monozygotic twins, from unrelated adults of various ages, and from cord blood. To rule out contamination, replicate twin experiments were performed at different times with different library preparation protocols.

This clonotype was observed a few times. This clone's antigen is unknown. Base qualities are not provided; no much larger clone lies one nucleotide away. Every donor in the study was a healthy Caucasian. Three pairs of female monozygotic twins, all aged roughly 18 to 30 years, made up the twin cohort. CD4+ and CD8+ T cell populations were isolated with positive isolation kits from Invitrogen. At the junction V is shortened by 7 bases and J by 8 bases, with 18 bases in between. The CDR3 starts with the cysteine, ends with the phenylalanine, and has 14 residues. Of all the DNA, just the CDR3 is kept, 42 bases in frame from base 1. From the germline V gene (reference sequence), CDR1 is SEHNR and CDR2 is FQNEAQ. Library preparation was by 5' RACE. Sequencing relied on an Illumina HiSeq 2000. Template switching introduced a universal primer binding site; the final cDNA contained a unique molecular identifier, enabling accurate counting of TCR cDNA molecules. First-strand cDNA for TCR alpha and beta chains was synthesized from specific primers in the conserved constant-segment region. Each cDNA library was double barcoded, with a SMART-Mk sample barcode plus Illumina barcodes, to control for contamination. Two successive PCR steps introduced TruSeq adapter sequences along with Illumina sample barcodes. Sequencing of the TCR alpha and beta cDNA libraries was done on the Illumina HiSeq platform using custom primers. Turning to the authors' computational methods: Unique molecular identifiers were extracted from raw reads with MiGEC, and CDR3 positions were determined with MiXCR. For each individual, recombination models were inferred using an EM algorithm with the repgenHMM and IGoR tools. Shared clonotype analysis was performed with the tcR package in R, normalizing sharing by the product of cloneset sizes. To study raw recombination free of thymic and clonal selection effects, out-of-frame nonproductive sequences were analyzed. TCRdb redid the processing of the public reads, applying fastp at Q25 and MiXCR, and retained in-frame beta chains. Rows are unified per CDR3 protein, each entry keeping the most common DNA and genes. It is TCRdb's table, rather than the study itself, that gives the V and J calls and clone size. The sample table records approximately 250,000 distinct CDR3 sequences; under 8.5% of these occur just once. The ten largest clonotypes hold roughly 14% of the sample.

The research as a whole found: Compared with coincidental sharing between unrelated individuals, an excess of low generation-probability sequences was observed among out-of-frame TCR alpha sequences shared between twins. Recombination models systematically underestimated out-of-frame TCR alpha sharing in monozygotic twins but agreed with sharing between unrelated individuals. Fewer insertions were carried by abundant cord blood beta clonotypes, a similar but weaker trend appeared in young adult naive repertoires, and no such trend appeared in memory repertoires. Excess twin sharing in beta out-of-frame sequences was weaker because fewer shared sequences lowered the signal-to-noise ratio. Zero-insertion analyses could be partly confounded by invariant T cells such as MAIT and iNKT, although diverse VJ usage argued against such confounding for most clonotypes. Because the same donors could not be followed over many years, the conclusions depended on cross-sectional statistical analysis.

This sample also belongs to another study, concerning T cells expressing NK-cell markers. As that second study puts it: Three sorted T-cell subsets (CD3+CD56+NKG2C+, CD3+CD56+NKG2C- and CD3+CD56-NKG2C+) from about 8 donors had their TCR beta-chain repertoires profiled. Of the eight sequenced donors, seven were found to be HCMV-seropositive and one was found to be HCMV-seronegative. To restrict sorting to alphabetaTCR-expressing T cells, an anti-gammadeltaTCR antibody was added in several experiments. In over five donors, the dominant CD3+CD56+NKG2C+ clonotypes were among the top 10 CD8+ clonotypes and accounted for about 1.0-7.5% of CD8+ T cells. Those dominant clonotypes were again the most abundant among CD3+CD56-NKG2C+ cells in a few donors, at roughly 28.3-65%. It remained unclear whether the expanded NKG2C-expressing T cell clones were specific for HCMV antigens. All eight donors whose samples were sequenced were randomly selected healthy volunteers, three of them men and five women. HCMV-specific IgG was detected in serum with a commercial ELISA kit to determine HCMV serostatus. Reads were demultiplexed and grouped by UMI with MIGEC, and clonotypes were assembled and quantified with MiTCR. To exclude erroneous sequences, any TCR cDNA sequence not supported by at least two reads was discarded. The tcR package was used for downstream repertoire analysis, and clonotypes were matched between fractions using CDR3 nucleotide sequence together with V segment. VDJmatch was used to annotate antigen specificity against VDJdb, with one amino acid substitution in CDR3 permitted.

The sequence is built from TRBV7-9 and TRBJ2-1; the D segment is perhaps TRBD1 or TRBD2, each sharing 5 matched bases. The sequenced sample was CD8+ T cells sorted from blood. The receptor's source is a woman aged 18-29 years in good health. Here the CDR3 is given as CASKEVGDSDEQFF. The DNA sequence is TGTGCCAGCAAGGAAGTGGGGGATTCCGATGAGCAGTTCTTC.